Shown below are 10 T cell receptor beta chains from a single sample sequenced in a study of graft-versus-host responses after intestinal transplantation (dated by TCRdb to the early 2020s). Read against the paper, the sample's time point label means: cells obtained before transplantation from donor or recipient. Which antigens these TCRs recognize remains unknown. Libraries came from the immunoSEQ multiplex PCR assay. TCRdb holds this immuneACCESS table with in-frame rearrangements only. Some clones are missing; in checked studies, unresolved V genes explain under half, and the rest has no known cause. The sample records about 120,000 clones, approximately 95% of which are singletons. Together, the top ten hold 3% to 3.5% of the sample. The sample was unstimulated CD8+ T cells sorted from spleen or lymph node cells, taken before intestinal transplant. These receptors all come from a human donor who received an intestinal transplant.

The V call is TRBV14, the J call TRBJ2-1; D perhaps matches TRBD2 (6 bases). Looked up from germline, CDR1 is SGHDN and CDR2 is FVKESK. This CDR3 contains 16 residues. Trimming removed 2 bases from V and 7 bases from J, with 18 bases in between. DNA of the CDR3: TGTGCCAGCAGCCAAATGGGAGGCCAACGGTCGAATGAGCAGTTCTTC. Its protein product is CASSQMGGQRSNEQFF. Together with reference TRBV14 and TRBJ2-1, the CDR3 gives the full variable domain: EAGVTQFPSHSVIEKGQTVTLRCDPISGHDNLYWYRRVMGKEIKFLLHFVKESKQDESGMPNNRFLAERTGGTYSTLKVQPAELEDSGVYFCASSQMGGQRSNEQFFGPGTRLTVL.

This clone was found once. This CDR3 is CSVGLAGGPWEQYF. CDR3 nucleotides: TGCAGCGTTGGGCTAGCGGGAGGGCCGTGGGAGCAGTACTTC. The V call is TRBV29-1, the J call TRBJ2-7; 12 bases match TRBD2. CDR1 is SQVTM and CDR2 is ANQGSEA in the germline V gene. There are 14 residues in the CDR3. The trim removed 4 bases at V and 7 bases at J, leaving 8 bases unmatched.

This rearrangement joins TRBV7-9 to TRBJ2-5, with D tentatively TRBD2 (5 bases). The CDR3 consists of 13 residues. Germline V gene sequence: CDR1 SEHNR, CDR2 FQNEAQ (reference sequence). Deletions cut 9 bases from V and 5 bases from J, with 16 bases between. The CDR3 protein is CASAAGGIETQYF. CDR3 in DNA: TGTGCCAGTGCTGCGGGTGGAATTGAGACCCAGTACTTC. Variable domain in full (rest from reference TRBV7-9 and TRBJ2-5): DTGVSQNPRHKITKRGQNVTFRCDPISEHNRLYWYRQTLGQGPEFLTYFQNEAQLEKSRLLSDRFSAERPKGSFSTLEIQRTEQGDSAMYLCASAAGGIETQYFGPGTRLLVL.

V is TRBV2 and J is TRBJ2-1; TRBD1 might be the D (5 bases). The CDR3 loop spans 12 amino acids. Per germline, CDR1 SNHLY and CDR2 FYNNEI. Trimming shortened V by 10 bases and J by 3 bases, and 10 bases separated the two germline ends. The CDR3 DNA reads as TGTGCCACTCGGACATACTACAATGAGCAGTTCTTC. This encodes CATRTYYNEQFF.

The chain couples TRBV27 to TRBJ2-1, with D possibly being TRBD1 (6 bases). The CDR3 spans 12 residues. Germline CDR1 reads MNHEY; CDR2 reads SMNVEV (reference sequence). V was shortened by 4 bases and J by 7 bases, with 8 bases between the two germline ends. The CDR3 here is CASSSRGNEQFF. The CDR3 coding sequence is TGTGCCAGCAGTTCCAGGGGAAATGAGCAGTTCTTC.

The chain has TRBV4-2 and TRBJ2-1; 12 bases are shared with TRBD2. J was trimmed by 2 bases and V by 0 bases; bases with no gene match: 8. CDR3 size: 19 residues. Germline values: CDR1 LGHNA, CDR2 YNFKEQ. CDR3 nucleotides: TGTGCCAGCAGCCAAGAGCGACTAGCGGGAGACTTCGCCTACAATGAGCAGTTCTTC. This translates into CASSQERLAGDFAYNEQFF.

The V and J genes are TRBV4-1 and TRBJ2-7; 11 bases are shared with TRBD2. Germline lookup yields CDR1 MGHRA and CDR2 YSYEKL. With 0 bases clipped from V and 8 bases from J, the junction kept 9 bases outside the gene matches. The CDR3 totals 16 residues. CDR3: CASSQDRQLAGAKQYF. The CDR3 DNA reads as TGCGCCAGCAGCCAAGATCGTCAACTAGCGGGAGCAAAGCAGTACTTC.

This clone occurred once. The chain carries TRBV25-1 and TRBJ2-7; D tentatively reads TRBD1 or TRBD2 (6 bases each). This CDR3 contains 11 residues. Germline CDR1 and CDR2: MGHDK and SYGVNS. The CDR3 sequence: CASRGAREQYF. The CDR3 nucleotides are TGTGCATCAAGGGGGGCGCGGGAGCAGTACTTC.

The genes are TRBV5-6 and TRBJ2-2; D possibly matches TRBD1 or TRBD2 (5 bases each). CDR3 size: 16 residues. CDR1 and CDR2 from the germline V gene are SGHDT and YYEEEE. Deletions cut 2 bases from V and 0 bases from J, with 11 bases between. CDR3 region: CASSLPGRTNTGELFF. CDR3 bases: TGTGCCAGCAGCTTACCGGGACGGACGAACACCGGGGAGCTGTTTTTT.

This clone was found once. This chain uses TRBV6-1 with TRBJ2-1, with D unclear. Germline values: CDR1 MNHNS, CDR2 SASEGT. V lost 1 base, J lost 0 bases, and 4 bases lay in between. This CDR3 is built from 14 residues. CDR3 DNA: TGTGCCAGCAGTGAAGGGAGCTCCTACAATGAGCAGTTCTTC. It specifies CASSEGSSYNEQFF.